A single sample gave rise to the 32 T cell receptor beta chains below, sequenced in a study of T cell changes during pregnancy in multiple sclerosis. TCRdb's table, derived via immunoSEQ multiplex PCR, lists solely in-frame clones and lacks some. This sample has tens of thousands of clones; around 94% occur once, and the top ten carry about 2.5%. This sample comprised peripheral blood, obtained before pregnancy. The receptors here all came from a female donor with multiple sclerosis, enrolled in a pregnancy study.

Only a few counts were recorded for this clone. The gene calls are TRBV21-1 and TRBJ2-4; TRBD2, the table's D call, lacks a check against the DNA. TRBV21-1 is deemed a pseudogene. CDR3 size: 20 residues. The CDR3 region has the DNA TGTGCCAGCAGCAAGGCCCCTCGACTAGCGGGAGGGGTAGCCAAAAACATTCAGTACTTC. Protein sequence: CASSKAPRLAGGVAKNIQYF.

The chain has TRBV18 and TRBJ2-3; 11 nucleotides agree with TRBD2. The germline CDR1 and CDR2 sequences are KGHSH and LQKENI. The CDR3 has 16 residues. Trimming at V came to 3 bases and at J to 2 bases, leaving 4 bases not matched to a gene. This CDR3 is CASSPSSGRATDTQYF. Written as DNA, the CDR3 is TGTGCCAGCTCACCCAGTAGCGGGAGGGCCACAGATACGCAGTATTTT.

The CDR3 here is CASSAYRGIGNQPQHF. CDR3 coding DNA: TGTGCCAGCAGCGCCTACAGGGGAATCGGCAATCAGCCCCAGCATTTT. The chain links TRBV7-8 to TRBJ1-5; 7 bases match TRBD1. The V gene's germline CDR1 is SGHVS and CDR2 FQNEAQ. The V and J ends lost 5 bases and 2 bases, in that order; junction bases with no gene match: 9. The CDR3 extends over 16 amino acids.

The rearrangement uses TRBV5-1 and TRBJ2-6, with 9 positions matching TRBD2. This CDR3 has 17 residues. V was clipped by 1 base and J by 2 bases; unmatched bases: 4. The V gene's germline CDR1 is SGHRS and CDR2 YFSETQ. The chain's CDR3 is CASSLRAGGTGANVLTF. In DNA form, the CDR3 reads TGCGCCAGCAGCTTGAGGGCGGGAGGGACTGGGGCCAACGTCCTGACTTTC.

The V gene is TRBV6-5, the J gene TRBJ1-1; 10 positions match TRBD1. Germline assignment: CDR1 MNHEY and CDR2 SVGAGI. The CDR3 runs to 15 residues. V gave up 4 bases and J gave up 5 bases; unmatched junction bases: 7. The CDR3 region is CASSSRQGASTEAFF. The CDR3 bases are TGTGCCAGCAGTTCTCGACAGGGGGCCTCGACTGAAGCTTTCTTT.

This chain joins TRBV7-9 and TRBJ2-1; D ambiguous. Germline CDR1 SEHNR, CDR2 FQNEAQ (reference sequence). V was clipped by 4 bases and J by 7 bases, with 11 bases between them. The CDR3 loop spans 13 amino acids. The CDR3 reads CASSSPTGNEQFF. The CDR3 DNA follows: TGTGCCAGCAGCTCCCCGACTGGGAATGAGCAGTTCTTC.

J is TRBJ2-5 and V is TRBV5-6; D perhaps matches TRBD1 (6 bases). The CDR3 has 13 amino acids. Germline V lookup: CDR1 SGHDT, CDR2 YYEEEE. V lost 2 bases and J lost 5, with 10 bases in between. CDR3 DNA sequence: TGTGCCAGCAGCTTAGGAAGGGGGGAGACCCAGTACTTC. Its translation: CASSLGRGETQYF.

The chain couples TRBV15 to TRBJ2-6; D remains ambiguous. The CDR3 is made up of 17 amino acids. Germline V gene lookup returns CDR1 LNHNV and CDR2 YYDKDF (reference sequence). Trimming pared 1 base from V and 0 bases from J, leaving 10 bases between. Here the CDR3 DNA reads TGTGCCACCAGCAGAGTCACGAGTAGCTCTGGGGCCAACGTCCTGACTTTC. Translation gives CATSRVTSSSGANVLTF.

CDR3 loop: CASSLATGGPNGYTF. In DNA, the CDR3 is TGTGCCAGCAGCTTAGCGACCGGGGGACCAAATGGCTACACCTTC. This chain joins TRBV7-9 and TRBJ1-2; possibly TRBD1 for D (5 bases). Germline values: CDR1 SEHNR, CDR2 FQNEAQ (reference sequence). The CDR3 extends over 15 amino acids. Trimming removed 0 bases from V and 6 bases from J, with 14 bases in between.

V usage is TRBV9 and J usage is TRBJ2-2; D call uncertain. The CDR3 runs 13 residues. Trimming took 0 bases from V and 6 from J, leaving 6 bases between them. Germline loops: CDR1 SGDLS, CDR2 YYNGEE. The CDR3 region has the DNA TGTGCCAGCAGCGTAGACCTAGCCGGGGAGCTGTTTTTT. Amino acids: CASSVDLAGELFF. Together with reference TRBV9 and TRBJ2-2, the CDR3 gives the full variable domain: DSGVTQTPKHLITATGQRVTLRCSPRSGDLSVYWYQQSLDQGLQFLIQYYNGEERAKGNILERFSAQQFPDLHSELNLSSLELGDSALYFCASSVDLAGELFFGEGSRLTVL.

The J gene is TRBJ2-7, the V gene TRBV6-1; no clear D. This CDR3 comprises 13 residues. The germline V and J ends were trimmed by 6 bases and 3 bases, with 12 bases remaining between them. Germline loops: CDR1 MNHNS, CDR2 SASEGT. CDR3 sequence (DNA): TGTGCCAGCAGATTTGCGAGCTACTACGAGCAGTACTTC. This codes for CASRFASYYEQYF.

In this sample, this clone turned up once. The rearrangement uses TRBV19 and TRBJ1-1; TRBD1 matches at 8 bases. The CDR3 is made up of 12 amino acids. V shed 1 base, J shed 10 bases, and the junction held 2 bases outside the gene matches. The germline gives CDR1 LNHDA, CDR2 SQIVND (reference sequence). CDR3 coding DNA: TGTGCCAGTAGTATAGTACAGGGGGGAGCTTTCTTT. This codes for CASSIVQGGAFF.

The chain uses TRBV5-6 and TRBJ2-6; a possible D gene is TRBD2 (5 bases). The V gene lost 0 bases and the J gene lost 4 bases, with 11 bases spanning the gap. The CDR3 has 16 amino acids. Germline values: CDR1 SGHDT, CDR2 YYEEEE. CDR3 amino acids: CASSLGAGPGANVLTF. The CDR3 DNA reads TGTGCCAGCAGCTTGGGTGCGGGTCCCGGGGCCAACGTCCTGACTTTC. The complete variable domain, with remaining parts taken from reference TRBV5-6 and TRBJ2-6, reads DAGVTQSPTHLIKTRGQQVTLRCSPKSGHDTVSWYQQALGQGPQFIFQYYEEEERQRGNFPDRFSGHQFPNYSSELNVNALLLGDSALYLCASSLGAGPGANVLTFGAGSRLTVL.

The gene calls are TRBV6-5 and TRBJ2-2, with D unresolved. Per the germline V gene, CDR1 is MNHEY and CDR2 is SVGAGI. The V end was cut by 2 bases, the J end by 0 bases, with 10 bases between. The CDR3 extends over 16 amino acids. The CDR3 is CASSYQGGANTGELFF. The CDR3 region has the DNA TGTGCCAGCAGTTACCAAGGTGGAGCGAACACCGGGGAGCTGTTTTTT.

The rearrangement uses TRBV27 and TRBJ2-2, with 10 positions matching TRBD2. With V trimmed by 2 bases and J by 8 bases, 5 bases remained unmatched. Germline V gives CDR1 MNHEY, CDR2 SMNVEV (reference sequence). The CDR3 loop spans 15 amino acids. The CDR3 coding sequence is TGTGCCAGCAGTTTACTAGCGGGAGCCGCGGGGGAGCTGTTTTTT. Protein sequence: CASSLLAGAAGELFF.

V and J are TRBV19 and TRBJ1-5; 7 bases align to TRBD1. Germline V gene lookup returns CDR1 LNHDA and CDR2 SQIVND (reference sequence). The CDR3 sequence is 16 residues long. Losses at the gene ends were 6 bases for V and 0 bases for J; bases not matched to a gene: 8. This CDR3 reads CASRLQGSYSNQPQHF. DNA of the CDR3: TGTGCCAGTAGACTACAGGGGTCCTATAGCAATCAGCCCCAGCATTTT.

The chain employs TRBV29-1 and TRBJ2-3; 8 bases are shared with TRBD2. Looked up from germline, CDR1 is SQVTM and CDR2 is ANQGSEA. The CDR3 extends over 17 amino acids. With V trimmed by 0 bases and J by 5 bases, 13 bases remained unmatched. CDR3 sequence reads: CSVEDPRSSGRRDTQYF. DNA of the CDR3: TGCAGCGTTGAAGATCCCCGATCGAGCGGGAGACGAGATACGCAGTATTTT.

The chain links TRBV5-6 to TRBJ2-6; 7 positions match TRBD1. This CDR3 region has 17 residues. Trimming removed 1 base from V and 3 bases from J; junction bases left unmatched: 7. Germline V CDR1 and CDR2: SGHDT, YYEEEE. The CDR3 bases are TGTGCCAGCAGCTTGTTTACAGGGGATCTTGGGGCCAACGTCCTGACTTTC. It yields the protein CASSLFTGDLGANVLTF. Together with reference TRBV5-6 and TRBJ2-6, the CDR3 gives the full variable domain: DAGVTQSPTHLIKTRGQQVTLRCSPKSGHDTVSWYQQALGQGPQFIFQYYEEEERQRGNFPDRFSGHQFPNYSSELNVNALLLGDSALYLCASSLFTGDLGANVLTFGAGSRLTVL.

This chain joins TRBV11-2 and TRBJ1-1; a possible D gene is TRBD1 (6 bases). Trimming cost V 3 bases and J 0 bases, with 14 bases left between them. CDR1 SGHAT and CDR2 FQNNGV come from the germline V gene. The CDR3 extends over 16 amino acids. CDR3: CASSLLRTDMNTEAFF. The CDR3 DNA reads TGTGCCAGCAGCTTGTTAAGGACAGACATGAACACTGAAGCTTTCTTT.

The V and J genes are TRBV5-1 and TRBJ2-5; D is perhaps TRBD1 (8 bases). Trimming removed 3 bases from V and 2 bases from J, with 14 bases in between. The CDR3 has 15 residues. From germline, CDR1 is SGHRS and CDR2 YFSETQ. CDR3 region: CASSYYRGGQETQYF. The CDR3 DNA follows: TGCGCCAGCAGCTACTACAGGGGGGGACAAGAGACCCAGTACTTC. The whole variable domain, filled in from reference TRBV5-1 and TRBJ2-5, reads KAGVTQTPRYLIKTRGQQVTLSCSPISGHRSVSWYQQTPGQGLQFLFEYFSETQRNKGNFPGRFSGRQFSNSRSEMNVSTLELGDSALYLCASSYYRGGQETQYFGPGTRLLVL.

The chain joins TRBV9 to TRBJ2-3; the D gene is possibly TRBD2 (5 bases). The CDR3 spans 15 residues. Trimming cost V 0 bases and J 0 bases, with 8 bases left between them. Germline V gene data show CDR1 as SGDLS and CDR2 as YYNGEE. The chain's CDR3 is CASSVGRSSTDTQYF. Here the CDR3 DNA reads TGTGCCAGCAGCGTAGGGAGGAGTAGCACAGATACGCAGTATTTT.

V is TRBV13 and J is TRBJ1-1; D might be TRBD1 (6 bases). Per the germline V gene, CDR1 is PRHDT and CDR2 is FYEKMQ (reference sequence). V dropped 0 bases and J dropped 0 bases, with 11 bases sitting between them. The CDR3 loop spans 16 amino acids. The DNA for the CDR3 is TGTGCCAGCAGCTTAGGCGCTAAGGGGGTGAACACTGAAGCTTTCTTT. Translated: CASSLGAKGVNTEAFF. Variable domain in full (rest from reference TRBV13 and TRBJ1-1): AAGVIQSPRHLIKEKRETATLKCYPIPRHDTVYWYQQGPGQDPQFLISFYEKMQSDKGSIPDRFSAQQFSDYHSELNMSSLELGDSALYFCASSLGAKGVNTEAFFGQGTRLTVV.

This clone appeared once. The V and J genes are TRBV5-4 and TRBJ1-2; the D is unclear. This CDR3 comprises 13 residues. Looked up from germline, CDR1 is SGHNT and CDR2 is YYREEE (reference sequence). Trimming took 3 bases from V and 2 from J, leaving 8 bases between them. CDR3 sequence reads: CASSSTMNYGYTF. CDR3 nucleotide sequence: TGTGCCAGCAGCTCAACAATGAACTATGGCTACACCTTC.

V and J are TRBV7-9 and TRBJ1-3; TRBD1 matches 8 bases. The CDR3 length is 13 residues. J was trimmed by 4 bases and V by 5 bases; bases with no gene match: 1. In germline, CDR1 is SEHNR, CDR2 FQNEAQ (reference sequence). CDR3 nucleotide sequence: TGTGCCAGCAGCGCAGGGGGCGGAAACACCATATATTTT. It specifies CASSAGGGNTIYF.

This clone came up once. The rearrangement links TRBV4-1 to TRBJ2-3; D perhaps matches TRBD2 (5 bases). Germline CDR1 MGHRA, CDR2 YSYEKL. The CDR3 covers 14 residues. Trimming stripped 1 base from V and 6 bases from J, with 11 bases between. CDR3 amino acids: CASSQVPGEDTQYF. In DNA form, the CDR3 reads TGCGCCAGCAGCCAAGTCCCCGGGGAGGATACGCAGTATTTT.

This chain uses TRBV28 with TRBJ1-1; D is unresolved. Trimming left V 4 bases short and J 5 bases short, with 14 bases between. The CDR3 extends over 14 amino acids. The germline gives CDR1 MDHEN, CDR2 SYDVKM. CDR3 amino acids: CASSSPMRPTEAFF. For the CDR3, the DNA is TGTGCCAGCAGTTCCCCGATGAGGCCAACTGAAGCTTTCTTT.

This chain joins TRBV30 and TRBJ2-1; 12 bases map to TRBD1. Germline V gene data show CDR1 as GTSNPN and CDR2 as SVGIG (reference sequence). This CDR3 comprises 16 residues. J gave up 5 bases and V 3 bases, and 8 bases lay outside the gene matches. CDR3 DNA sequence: TGTGCCTGGAGCGCCGGGACAGGGGGCCTTCACAATGAGCAGTTCTTC. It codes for CAWSAGTGGLHNEQFF.

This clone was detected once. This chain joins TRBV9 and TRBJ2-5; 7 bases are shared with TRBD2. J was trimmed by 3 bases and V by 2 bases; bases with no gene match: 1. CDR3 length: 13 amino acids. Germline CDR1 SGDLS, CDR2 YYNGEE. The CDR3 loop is CASSVTSEETQYF. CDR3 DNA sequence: TGTGCCAGCAGCGTTACTAGCGAAGAGACCCAGTACTTC.

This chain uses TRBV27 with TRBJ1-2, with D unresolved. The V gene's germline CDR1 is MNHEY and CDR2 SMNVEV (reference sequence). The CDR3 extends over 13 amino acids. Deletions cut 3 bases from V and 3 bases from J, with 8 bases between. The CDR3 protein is CASSFGTDYGYTF. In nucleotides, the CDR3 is TGTGCCAGCAGTTTTGGAACAGACTATGGCTACACCTTC.

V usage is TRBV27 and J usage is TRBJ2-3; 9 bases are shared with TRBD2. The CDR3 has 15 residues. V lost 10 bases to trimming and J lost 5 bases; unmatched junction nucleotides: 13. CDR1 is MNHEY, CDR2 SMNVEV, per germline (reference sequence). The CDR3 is CATHPVAGAIDTQYF. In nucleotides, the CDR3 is TGTGCCACCCACCCAGTAGCGGGAGCGATAGATACGCAGTATTTT.

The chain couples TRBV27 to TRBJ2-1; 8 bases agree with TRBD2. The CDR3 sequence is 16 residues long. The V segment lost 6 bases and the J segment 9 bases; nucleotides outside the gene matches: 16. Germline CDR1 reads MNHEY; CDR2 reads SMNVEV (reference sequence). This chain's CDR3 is CASSKPGTRAHSEQFF. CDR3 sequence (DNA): TGTGCCAGCAGCAAACCCGGGACTAGGGCCCACAGTGAGCAGTTCTTC.

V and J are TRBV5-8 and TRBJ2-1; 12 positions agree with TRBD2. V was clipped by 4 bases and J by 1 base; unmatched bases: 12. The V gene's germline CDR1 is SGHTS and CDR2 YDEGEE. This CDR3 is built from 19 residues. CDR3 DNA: TGTGCCAGCAGCCCCCGAGGACTAGCGGGAACATGGTCCTACAATGAGCAGTTCTTC. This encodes CASSPRGLAGTWSYNEQFF.